This TCR beta chain was captured in a study of CXCR3-negative and CXCR3-positive naive CD8 T cells. Study results and limitations: For CXCR3-positive naive cells, TRB CDR3s were more hydrophobic than those of CXCR3-negative naive cells.

UMI-labeled 5' RACE yielded the TRB cDNA libraries. No DNA is given; TCRdb re-called the 5' RACE reads and lists each CDR3 protein once. The sample has over 95,000 distinct CDR3 sequences. Triplicate approximately 300,000-cell sorts were made of each CD8+ T cell subset. Per germline, CDR1 SGHRS and CDR2 YFSETQ. The CDR3 is made up of 14 amino acids. Notes on this clonotype: Its cognate antigen is unknown.

The V call is TRBV5-1, the J call TRBJ2-7; lacking DNA, the TRBD1 call made by TCRdb goes unchecked. The receptor's source is a human donor in good health. Some clones in this sample may be carry-over from other donors' samples. Material for sequencing was naive CXCR3+ CD8+ T cells from blood. Stated subset: CD45RO-CCR7+CD27+CD95- naive CD8+ T cells expressing CXCR3 (TNR3+). Here the CDR3 reads CASSPDRDPYEQYF.